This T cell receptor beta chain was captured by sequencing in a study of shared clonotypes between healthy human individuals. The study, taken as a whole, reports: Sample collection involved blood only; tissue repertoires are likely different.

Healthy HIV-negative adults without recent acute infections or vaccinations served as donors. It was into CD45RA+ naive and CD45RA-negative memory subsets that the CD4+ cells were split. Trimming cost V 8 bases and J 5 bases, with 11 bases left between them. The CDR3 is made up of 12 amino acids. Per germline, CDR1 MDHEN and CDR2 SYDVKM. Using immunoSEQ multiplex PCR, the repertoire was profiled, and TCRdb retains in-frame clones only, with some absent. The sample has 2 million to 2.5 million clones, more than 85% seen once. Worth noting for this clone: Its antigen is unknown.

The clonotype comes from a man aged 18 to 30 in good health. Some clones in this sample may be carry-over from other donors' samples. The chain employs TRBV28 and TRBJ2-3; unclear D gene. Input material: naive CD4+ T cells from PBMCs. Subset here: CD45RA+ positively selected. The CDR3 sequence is CASARFGDTQYF. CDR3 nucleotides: TGTGCCAGCGCGCGGTTCGGAGATACGCAGTATTTT. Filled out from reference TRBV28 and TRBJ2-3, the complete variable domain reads DVKVTQSSRYLVKRTGEKVFLECVQDMDHENMFWYRQDPGLGLRLIYFSYDVKMKEKGDIPEGYSVSREKKERFSLILESASTNQTSMYLCASARFGDTQYFGPGTRLTVL.